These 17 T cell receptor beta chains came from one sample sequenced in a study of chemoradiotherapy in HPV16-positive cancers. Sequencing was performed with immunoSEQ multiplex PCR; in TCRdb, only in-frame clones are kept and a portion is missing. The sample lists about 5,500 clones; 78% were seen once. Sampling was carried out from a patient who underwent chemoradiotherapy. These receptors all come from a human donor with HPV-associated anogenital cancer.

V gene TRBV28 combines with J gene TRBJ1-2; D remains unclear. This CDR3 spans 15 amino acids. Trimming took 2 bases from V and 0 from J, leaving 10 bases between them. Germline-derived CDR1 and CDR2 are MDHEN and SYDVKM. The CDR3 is CASSLRVATNYGYTF. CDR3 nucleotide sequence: TGTGCCAGCAGTTTAAGGGTAGCCACTAACTATGGCTACACCTTC.

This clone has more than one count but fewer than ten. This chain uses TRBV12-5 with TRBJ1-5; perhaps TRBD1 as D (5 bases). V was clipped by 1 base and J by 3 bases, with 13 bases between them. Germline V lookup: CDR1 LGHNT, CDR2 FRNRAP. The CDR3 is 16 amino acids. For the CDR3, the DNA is TGTGCTAGTGGTTTGGGATCAGGGCGGCACAATCAGCCCCAGCATTTT. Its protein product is CASGLGSGRHNQPQHF.

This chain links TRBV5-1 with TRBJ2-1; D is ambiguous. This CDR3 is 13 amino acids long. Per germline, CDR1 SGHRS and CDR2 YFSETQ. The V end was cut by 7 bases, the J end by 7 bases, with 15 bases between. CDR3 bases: TGCGCCAGCGCCGGTGAGCCGGCTAATGAGCAGTTCTTC. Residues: CASAGEPANEQFF. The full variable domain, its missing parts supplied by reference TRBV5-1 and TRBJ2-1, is KAGVTQTPRYLIKTRGQQVTLSCSPISGHRSVSWYQQTPGQGLQFLFEYFSETQRNKGNFPGRFSGRQFSNSRSEMNVSTLELGDSALYLCASAGEPANEQFFGPGTRLTVL.

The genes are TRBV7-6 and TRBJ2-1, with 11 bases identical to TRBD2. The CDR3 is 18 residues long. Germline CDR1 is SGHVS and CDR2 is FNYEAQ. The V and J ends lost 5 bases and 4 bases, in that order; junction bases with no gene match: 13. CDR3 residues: CASSARLSGGASYNEQFF. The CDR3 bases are TGTGCCAGCAGCGCAAGACTTAGCGGGGGGGCTTCGTACAATGAGCAGTTCTTC.

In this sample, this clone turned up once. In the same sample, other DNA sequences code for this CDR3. In DNA form, the CDR3 reads TGTGCCAGCAGTCGACCTTACAATGAGCAGTTCTTC. It is translated as CASSRPYNEQFF. The V gene is TRBV6-6, the J gene TRBJ2-1, with D hard to call. CDR1 is MNHNY and CDR2 is SVGAGI in the germline V gene (reference sequence). CDR3 length: 12 amino acids. Trimming shortened V by 5 bases and J by 4 bases, and 6 bases separated the two germline ends.

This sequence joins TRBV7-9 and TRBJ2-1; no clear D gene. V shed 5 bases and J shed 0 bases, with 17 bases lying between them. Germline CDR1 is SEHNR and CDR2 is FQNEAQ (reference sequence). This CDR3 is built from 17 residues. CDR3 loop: CASSTPVQRSSYNEQFF. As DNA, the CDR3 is TGTGCCAGCAGCACCCCCGTCCAGAGGAGCTCCTACAATGAGCAGTTCTTC.

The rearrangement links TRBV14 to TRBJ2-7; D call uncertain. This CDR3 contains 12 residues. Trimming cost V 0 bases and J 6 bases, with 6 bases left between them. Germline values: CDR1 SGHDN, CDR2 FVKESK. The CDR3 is CASSQDHGEQYF. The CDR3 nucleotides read TGTGCCAGCAGCCAAGATCATGGCGAGCAGTACTTC. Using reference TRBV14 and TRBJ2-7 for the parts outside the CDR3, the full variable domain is EAGVTQFPSHSVIEKGQTVTLRCDPISGHDNLYWYRRVMGKEIKFLLHFVKESKQDESGMPNNRFLAERTGGTYSTLKVQPAELEDSGVYFCASSQDHGEQYFGPGTRLTVT.

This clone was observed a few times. The CDR3 DNA is TGTGCCAGCAGTGCCCTTACTAACTATGGCTACACCTTC. It translates to CASSALTNYGYTF. The chain links TRBV28 to TRBJ1-2; D gene unclear. CDR1 is MDHEN, CDR2 SYDVKM, per germline. The CDR3 is 13 amino acids. The V end was cut by 5 bases, the J end by 0 bases, with 7 bases between.

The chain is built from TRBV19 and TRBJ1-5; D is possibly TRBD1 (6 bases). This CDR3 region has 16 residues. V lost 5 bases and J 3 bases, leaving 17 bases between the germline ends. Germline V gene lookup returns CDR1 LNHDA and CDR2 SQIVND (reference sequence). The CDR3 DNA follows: TGTGCCAGTAGTCTTCAAGGACAGAATGACAATCAGCCCCAGCATTTT. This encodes CASSLQGQNDNQPQHF.

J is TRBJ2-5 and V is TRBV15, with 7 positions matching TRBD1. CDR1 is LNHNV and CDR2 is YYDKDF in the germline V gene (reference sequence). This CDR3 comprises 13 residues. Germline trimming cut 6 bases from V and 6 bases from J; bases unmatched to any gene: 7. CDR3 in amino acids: CATSPYRGKTQYF. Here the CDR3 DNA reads TGTGCCACCAGTCCGTACAGGGGAAAGACCCAGTACTTC.

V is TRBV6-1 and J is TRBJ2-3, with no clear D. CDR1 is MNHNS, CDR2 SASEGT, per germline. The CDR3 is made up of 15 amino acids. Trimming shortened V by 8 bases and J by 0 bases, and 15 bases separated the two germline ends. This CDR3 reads CASGNPAISTDTQYF. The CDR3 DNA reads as TGTGCCAGCGGTAACCCCGCCATTAGCACAGATACGCAGTATTTT.

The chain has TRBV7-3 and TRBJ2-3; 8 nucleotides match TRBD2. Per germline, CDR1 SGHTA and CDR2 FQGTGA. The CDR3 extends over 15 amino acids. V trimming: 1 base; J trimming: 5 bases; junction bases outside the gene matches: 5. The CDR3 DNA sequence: TGTGCCAGCAGCTTAAATCGGGGGGGGATAGATACGCAGTATTTT. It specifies CASSLNRGGIDTQYF.

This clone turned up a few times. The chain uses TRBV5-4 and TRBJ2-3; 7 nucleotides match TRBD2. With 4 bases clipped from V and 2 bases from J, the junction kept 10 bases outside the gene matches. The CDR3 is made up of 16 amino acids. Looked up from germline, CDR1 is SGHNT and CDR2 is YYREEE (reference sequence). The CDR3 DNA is TGTGCCAGCAGCAATGGAGGACTAGGACTCACAGATACGCAGTATTTT. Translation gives CASSNGGLGLTDTQYF. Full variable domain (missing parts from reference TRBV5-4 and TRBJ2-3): ETGVTQSPTHLIKTRGQQVTLRCSSQSGHNTVSWYQQALGQGPQFIFQYYREEENGRGNFPPRFSGLQFPNYSSELNVNALELDDSALYLCASSNGGLGLTDTQYFGPGTRLTVL.

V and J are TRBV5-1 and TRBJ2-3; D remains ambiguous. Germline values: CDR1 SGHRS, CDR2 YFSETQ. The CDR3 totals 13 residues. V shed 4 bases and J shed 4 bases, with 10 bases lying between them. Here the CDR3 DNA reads TGCGCCAGCAGCGACCCACCCGCAGATACGCAGTATTTT. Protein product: CASSDPPADTQYF.

The DNA of the CDR3 is TGTGCCAGCAGCCGGGGACAGGCGTACGAGCAGTACTTC. Translation: CASSRGQAYEQYF. This chain joins TRBV7-8 and TRBJ2-7, with 8 bases aligning to TRBD1. Germline loops: CDR1 SGHVS, CDR2 FQNEAQ. CDR3 length equals 13 residues. Trimming cost V 5 bases and J 4 bases; bases outside gene matches: 4. Full variable domain (outside the CDR3, taken from reference TRBV7-8 and TRBJ2-7): GAGVSQSPRYKVAKRGQDVALRCDPISGHVSLFWYQQALGQGPEFLTYFQNEAQLDKSGLPSDRFFAERPEGSVSTLKIQRTQQEDSAVYLCASSRGQAYEQYFGPGTRLTVT.

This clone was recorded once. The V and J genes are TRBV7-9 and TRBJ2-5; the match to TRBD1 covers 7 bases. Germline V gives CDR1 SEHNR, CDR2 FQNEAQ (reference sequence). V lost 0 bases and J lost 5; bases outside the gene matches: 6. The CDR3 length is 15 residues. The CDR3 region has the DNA TGTGCCAGCAGCTTAGCCGGAACAGGGGCCGAGACCCAGTACTTC. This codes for CASSLAGTGAETQYF.

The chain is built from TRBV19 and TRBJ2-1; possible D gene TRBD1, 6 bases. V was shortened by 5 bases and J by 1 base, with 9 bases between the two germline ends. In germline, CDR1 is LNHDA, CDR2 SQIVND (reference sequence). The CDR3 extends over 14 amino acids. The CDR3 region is CASSLQGSYNEQFF. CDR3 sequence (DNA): TGTGCCAGTAGTCTACAGGGATCCTACAATGAGCAGTTCTTC. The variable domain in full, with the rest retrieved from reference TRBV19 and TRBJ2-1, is DGGITQSPKYLFRKEGQNVTLSCEQNLNHDAMYWYRQDPGQGLRLIYYSQIVNDFQKGDIAEGYSVSREKKESFPLTVTSAQKNPTAFYLCASSLQGSYNEQFFGPGTRLTVL.